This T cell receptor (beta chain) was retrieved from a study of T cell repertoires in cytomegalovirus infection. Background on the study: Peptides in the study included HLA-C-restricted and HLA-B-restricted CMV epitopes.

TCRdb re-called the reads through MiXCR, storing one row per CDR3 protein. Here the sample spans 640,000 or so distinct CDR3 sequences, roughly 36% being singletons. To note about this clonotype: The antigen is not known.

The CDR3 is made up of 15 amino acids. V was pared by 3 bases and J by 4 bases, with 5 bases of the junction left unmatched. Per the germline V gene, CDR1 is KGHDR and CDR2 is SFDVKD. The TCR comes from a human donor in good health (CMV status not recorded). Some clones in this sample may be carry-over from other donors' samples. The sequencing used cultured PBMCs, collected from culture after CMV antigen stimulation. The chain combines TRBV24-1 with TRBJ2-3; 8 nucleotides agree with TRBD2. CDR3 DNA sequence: TGTGCCACCAGTGATACCCGCGGGGGGTCAGATACGCAGTATTTT. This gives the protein CATSDTRGGSDTQYF.